This TCR beta chain was sequenced in a study of cytomegalovirus exposure and HLA in healthy donors. The PCR was carried out with 60 Vbeta primers and 13 Jbeta primers. Generated by immunoSEQ multiplex PCR, the TCRdb table keeps only in-frame clones and is missing some. The sample carries tens of thousands of clones, about 76% recorded once. CDR3 length: 15 residues. V lost 2 bases to trimming and J lost 4 bases; unmatched junction nucleotides: 3. CDR1 MNHEY and CDR2 SVGAGI come from the germline V gene. The sequencing sample was made of PBMCs. The chain links TRBV6-5 to TRBJ2-3; the match to TRBD2 covers 10 bases. The TCR originated in a man between 18 and 29 years old in good health and CMV-seronegative. As DNA, the CDR3 is TGTGCCAGCAGTTACAGCGGGGGGGGCGCAGATACGCAGTATTTT. It codes for CASSYSGGGADTQYF.